The rows below give T cell receptor beta chains drawn from one sample of a study of blood T cells in healthy people across ages. TCRdb itself ran the 5' RACE reads through MiXCR, one entry per CDR3 protein. The table lists about 730,000 distinct CDR3 sequences, roughly 47% of them singletons. Sequencing used blood. Source of these receptors: a woman aged 55-70 years in good health. The CDR3 runs from the conserved cysteine through the conserved F or W. The D gene is left open where the match is weak. Clone sizes are given selectively: once, few, many, or a class where the clone is expanded.

>TRBD1|TRBV3-1|few|TRBJ2-2
CASSPPGTGGNTGELFF
TGTGCCAGCAGCCCGCCAGGGACAGGGGGGAACACCGGGGAGCTGTTTTTT
>.|TRBV7-9|few|TRBJ2-1
CASSPHSGEQFF
TGTGCCAGCAGCCCGCACTCCGGTGAGCAGTTCTTC
>.|TRBV7-9|medium-sized|TRBJ2-3
CASSTDWGDTQYF
TGTGCCAGCAGCACAGACTGGGGGGATACGCAGTATTTT
>TRBD2|TRBV3-1|.|TRBJ2-3
CASGGFSTDTQYF
TGTGCGAGCGGGGGCTTTAGCACAGATACGCAGTATTTT
>.|TRBV29-1|many|TRBJ2-7
CSVGSGGEQYF
TGCAGCGTTGGGTCAGGCGGGGAGCAGTACTTC
>.|TRBV20-1|many|TRBJ2-4
CSAILAAKNIQYF
TGCAGTGCTATACTAGCAGCCAAAAACATTCAGTACTTC
>.|TRBV7-2|.|TRBJ1-1
CASSLRLDFREAFF
TGTGCCAGCAGCTTACGGTTGGACTTCCGAGAAGCTTTCTTT
>TRBD2|TRBV6-1|few|TRBJ2-7
CASSDMLASGSSYEQYF
TGTGCCAGCAGTGACATGTTGGCTAGCGGTAGCTCCTACGAGCAGTACTTC
>.|TRBV21-1|.|TRBJ1-6
CASSAHRGSYNSPLHF
TGTGCCAGCAGCGCCCACAGGGGCTCCTATAATTCACCCCTCCACTTT
>.|TRBV29-1|.|TRBJ2-7
CSVELGPVYEQYF
TGCAGCGTTGAATTGGGGCCGGTCTACGAGCAGTACTTC
>.|TRBV12-3/TRBV12-4|.|TRBJ2-7
CASSWTSSEQYF
TGTGCCAGCAGTTGGACAAGCTCCGAGCAGTACTTC
>.|TRBV7-9|.|TRBJ1-4
CASSGRRTNEKLFF
TGTGCCAGCAGCGGAAGGCGCACTAATGAAAAACTGTTTTTT
>TRBD1|TRBV30|.|TRBJ2-7
CAWSGPGTGRGYEQYF
TGTGCCTGGAGTGGCCCCGGGACAGGCCGGGGCTACGAGCAGTACTTC
>.|TRBV6-5|.|TRBJ2-4
CASSYSRALGNIQYF
TGTGCCAGCAGTTACTCTAGGGCCTTGGGGAACATTCAGTACTTC
>.|TRBV3-1|.|TRBJ2-5
CASSRTEETQYF
TGTGCCAGCAGTCGAACCGAAGAGACCCAGTACTTC
>TRBD2|TRBV20-1|.|TRBJ2-5
CSGQTSGSCEQYF
TGCAGTGGCCAGACTAGCGGGAGCTGTGAGCAGTACTTC
>.|TRBV7-2|few|TRBJ1-1
CASSLTGGITEAFF
TGTGCCAGCAGCTTAACGGGGGGCATCACTGAAGCTTTCTTT
>TRBD1|TRBV5-1|.|TRBJ1-2
CASSLYGTVDGYTF
TGCGCCAGCAGCTTGTACGGGACAGTCGACGGCTACACCTTC
>.|TRBV20-1|.|TRBJ1-1
CSVFWVEAFF
TGCAGTGTCTTCTGGGTTGAAGCTTTCTTT
>.|TRBV5-1|many|TRBJ2-7
CASSVRTDSYEQYF
TGCGCCAGCAGCGTGCGGACCGATTCCTACGAGCAGTACTTC
>TRBD1|TRBV3-1|.|TRBJ1-5
CASSQRTGRLVQPQHF
TGTGCCAGCAGCCAGAGGACAGGGCGTTTAGTTCAGCCCCAGCATTTT
>TRBD1|TRBV2|.|TRBJ1-2
CASRGTGNHYGYTF
TGTGCCAGCAGAGGGACAGGGAACCACTATGGCTACACCTTC